One sample yielded the 30 T cell receptor beta chains listed below, sequenced in a study of CD8+ T cells in alopecia areata. Documented treatment: oral pan-JAK inhibitor, 5-10 mg twice daily. Reverse transcription of extracted RNA yielded cDNA, which provided the sequencing template. Clones were sequenced by immunoSEQ multiplex PCR, and TCRdb holds only the in-frame ones, with some missing. The table has about 200,000 clones, 35% to 40% seen once; the top ten hold 0.48%. The input for sequencing was CD4+ T cells sorted from blood, taken at approximately week 34, from a patient treated with tofacitinib. These receptors were taken from a human donor with alopecia areata.

V is TRBV29-1 and J is TRBJ1-1; D is ambiguous. CDR1 and CDR2 (germline): SQVTM, ANQGSEA. The V end lost 6 bases, the J end lost 4 bases, and 12 bases lay between the germline ends. This CDR3 has 12 amino acids. Here the CDR3 DNA reads TGCAGCGTGACCGTCCCCACCACTGAAGCTTTCTTT. Its translation is CSVTVPTTEAFF.

This clone was counted between two and nine times. The junction departs from germline at one end; a sequencing error may be responsible. The rearrangement uses TRBV5-5 and TRBJ2-3; D is possibly TRBD1 or TRBD2 (6 bases each). Germline CDR1 is SGHKS and CDR2 is YYEKEE (reference sequence). This CDR3 is built from 14 residues. The CDR3 here is CASSLEGGSDTQYF. In DNA form, the CDR3 reads TGTGCCAGCAGTTTGGAGGGGGGCTCAGATACGCAGTATTTT.

This chain joins TRBV9 and TRBJ2-3; D is uncertain. V was shortened by 2 bases and J by 6 bases, with 7 bases between the two germline ends. This CDR3 is 12 amino acids long. Germline values: CDR1 SGDLS, CDR2 YYNGEE. CDR3 sequence: CASSVARDTQYF. DNA of the CDR3: TGTGCCAGCAGCGTGGCGAGGGATACGCAGTATTTT.

The table lists this clone with a few counts. CDR3 region: CASSRRATNEKLFF. CDR3 DNA sequence: TGTGCCAGCAGCCGCAGGGCAACTAATGAAAAACTGTTTTTT. The gene calls are TRBV6-5 and TRBJ1-4, with a weak D call TRBD1 (5 bases). The V end was cut by 6 bases, the J end by 0 bases, with 8 bases between. Per the germline V gene, CDR1 is MNHEY and CDR2 is SVGAGI. The CDR3 is made up of 14 amino acids.

The chain has TRBV30 and TRBJ2-1, with D perhaps assigned TRBD1 or TRBD2 (6 bases each). Trimming cost V 0 bases and J 9 bases, with 18 bases left between them. CDR3 length equals 15 residues. The germline V gene has CDR1 GTSNPN and CDR2 SVGIG (reference sequence). CDR3 residues: CAWSVRGAQQREQFF. CDR3 nucleotide sequence: TGTGCCTGGAGTGTAAGGGGGGCTCAACAGCGTGAGCAGTTCTTC.

The chain is built from TRBV2 and TRBJ2-7, with 7 bases lining up with TRBD2. J lost 5 bases, V lost 5 bases, and 9 bases had no gene match. Germline loops: CDR1 SNHLY, CDR2 FYNNEI. The CDR3 sequence is 14 residues long. The CDR3 spells CASSRKGGFDEQYF. CDR3 DNA sequence: TGTGCCAGCAGTCGAAAGGGAGGGTTCGACGAGCAGTACTTC.

This clone was recorded a few times. The sample holds other DNA sequences that translate to the same CDR3. The chain couples TRBV25-1 to TRBJ2-1, with D perhaps matching TRBD2 (5 bases). Germline CDR1 reads MGHDK; CDR2 reads SYGVNS. The CDR3 covers 13 residues. Trimming left V 3 bases short and J 5 bases short, with 8 bases between. The CDR3, as DNA: TGTGCCAGCAGTGACCGGAGGAACAATGAGCAGTTCTTC. Translation: CASSDRRNNEQFF. Full variable domain (rest looked up from reference TRBV25-1 and TRBJ2-1): EADIYQTPRYLVIGTGKKITLECSQTMGHDKMYWYQQDPGMELHLIHYSYGVNSTEKGDLSSESTVSRIRTEHFPLTLESARPSHTSQYLCASSDRRNNEQFFGPGTRLTVL.

This clone was picked up a small number of times. Written as DNA, the CDR3 is TGTGCAGGACGTGGGGCACGGATTAACTATGGCTACACCTTC. This codes for CAGRGARINYGYTF. V is TRBV2 and J is TRBJ1-2; tentatively, D is TRBD1 (5 bases). The CDR3 runs to 14 residues. Germline CDR1 SNHLY, CDR2 FYNNEI.

The V and J genes are TRBV30 and TRBJ1-1; 8 bases line up with TRBD1. Germline CDR1 and CDR2: GTSNPN and SVGIG (reference sequence). CDR3 length: 16 amino acids. J lost 4 bases, V lost 4 bases, and 14 bases had no gene match. The CDR3, as DNA: TGTGCCTGGATACCGAATCTCAGGGGGCGCGGCACTGAAGCTTTCTTT. Its translation is CAWIPNLRGRGTEAFF.

This clone was seen a few times. The chain employs TRBV11-2 and TRBJ2-1; 9 nucleotides line up with TRBD2. The germline gives CDR1 SGHAT, CDR2 FQNNGV. The CDR3 totals 16 residues. V lost 6 bases and J lost 9; bases outside the gene matches: 15. CDR3 amino acids: CASRLSGRSGGSEQFF. In DNA form, the CDR3 reads TGTGCCAGCAGACTTAGCGGGAGAAGTGGAGGCAGTGAGCAGTTCTTC. Full variable domain (rest looked up from reference TRBV11-2 and TRBJ2-1): EAGVAQSPRYKIIEKRQSVAFWCNPISGHATLYWYQQILGQGPKLLIQFQNNGVVDDSQLPKDRFSAERLKGVDSTLKIQPAKLEDSAVYLCASRLSGRSGGSEQFFGPGTRLTVL.

This clone was seen only a few times. An end of the junction differs from the germline gene, which may be a read error. The gene calls are TRBV11-2 and TRBJ1-5, with D unclear. Germline V lookup: CDR1 SGHAT, CDR2 FQNNGV. CDR3 length: 15 residues. DNA of the CDR3: TGTGCCAGCAGCCTAGATCGGGGAGGCAATCAGCCCCAGCATTTT. It yields the protein CASSLDRGGNQPQHF.

The V gene is TRBV25-1, the J gene TRBJ2-3; TRBD1 matches at 7 bases. CDR1 and CDR2 (germline): MGHDK, SYGVNS. There are 17 residues in the CDR3. After removal of 1 base from V and 3 bases from J, the junction contained 10 bases not matched to a gene. DNA for the CDR3: TGTGCCAGCAGTGAATTACAGGGGCGCTTCTCAACAGATACGCAGTATTTT. It codes for CASSELQGRFSTDTQYF.

The chain recombines TRBV29-1 with TRBJ2-1, with 10 bases identical to TRBD2. Germline-derived CDR1 and CDR2 are SQVTM and ANQGSEA. Unmatched junction bases numbered 12, after V lost 7 bases and J lost 9 bases. The CDR3 contains 14 residues. CDR3 sequence (DNA): TGCAGCGCGACCGGGACTAGCGAATTAGTTGAGCAGTTCTTC. This encodes CSATGTSELVEQFF.

A few counts support this clone. The rearrangement uses TRBV29-1 and TRBJ1-4; perhaps TRBD1 as D (5 bases). The CDR3 runs 15 residues. V was clipped by 0 bases and J by 8 bases, with 16 bases between them. The germline V gene has CDR1 SQVTM and CDR2 ANQGSEA. Written as DNA, the CDR3 is TGCAGCGTTGAAGATCGAGAGGGGATAGGCGAAAAACTGTTTTTT. This translates into CSVEDREGIGEKLFF. Variable domain in full (rest from reference TRBV29-1 and TRBJ1-4): SAVISQKPSRDICQRGTSLTIQCQVDSQVTMMFWYRQQPGQSLTLIATANQGSEATYESGFVIDKFPISRPNLTFSTLTVSNMSPEDSSIYLCSVEDREGIGEKLFFGSGTQLSVL.

This rearrangement joins TRBV7-9 to TRBJ1-1; D not certain. Per the germline V gene, CDR1 is SEHNR and CDR2 is FQNEAQ (reference sequence). With 2 bases removed from V and 3 bases from J, the gap between germline ends came to 7 bases. The CDR3 extends over 13 amino acids. This chain's CDR3 is CASSLSWDTEAFF. CDR3 coding DNA: TGTGCCAGCAGCTTATCCTGGGACACTGAAGCTTTCTTT.

The V gene is TRBV9, the J gene TRBJ2-6; maybe TRBD1 (5 bases). The V gene's germline CDR1 is SGDLS and CDR2 YYNGEE. The CDR3 has 22 residues. Trimming shortened V by 0 bases and J by 2 bases, and 27 bases separated the two germline ends. The DNA for the CDR3 is TGTGCCAGCAGCGTAGGTAGGCTCACAGGAGTAGTGGGTGTCGCTGGGGCCAACGTCCTGACTTTC. Translated, it gives CASSVGRLTGVVGVAGANVLTF.

This chain uses TRBV7-9 with TRBJ1-2, with D possibly TRBD1 on 5 matching bases. CDR3 length: 12 residues. Trimming took off 5 bases at V and 5 bases at J, with 9 bases between the two ends. The germline CDR1 and CDR2 sequences are SEHNR and FQNEAQ (reference sequence). The CDR3 protein is CASSPGGYGYTF. CDR3 in DNA: TGTGCCAGCAGCCCCGGGGGGTATGGCTACACCTTC. The full variable domain, in which reference TRBV7-9 and TRBJ1-2 provide the parts outside the CDR3, is DTGVSQNPRHKITKRGQNVTFRCDPISEHNRLYWYRQTLGQGPEFLTYFQNEAQLEKSRLLSDRFSAERPKGSFSTLEIQRTEQGDSAMYLCASSPGGYGYTFGSGTRLTVV.

This chain uses TRBV9 with TRBJ2-1, with unresolved D. V gave up 0 bases and J gave up 6 bases, with 13 bases separating them. Per the germline V gene, CDR1 is SGDLS and CDR2 is YYNGEE. This CDR3 contains 15 residues. The CDR3 protein is CASSVEPDPANEQFF. The CDR3, as DNA: TGTGCCAGCAGCGTAGAGCCGGACCCGGCCAATGAGCAGTTCTTC.

This clone was counted only a few times. The chain has TRBV7-9 and TRBJ2-1; 8 bases are a match to TRBD2. The CDR3 extends over 15 amino acids. Losses at the gene ends were 1 base for V and 7 bases for J; bases not matched to a gene: 6. Germline V gene data show CDR1 as SEHNR and CDR2 as FQNEAQ (reference sequence). As DNA, the CDR3 is TGTGCCAGCAGCTTAGGACTAGCGAGTTTAAATGAGCAGTTCTTC. It yields the protein CASSLGLASLNEQFF.

In this sample, this clone turned up a few times. This chain links TRBV19 with TRBJ2-1; 11 bases are a match to TRBD1. Trimming took 6 bases from V and 6 from J; bases not matched to a gene: 4. The CDR3 totals 14 residues. Germline values: CDR1 LNHDA, CDR2 SQIVND (reference sequence). The CDR3 here is CASSPGTGGNEQFF. As DNA, the CDR3 is TGTGCCAGTAGCCCCGGGACAGGGGGCAATGAGCAGTTCTTC.

The V and J genes are TRBV5-4 and TRBJ2-3; D remains unclear. The CDR3 extends over 16 amino acids. Trimming left V 1 base short and J 2 bases short, with 14 bases between. The germline V gene encodes CDR1 SGHNT and CDR2 YYREEE (reference sequence). CDR3 nucleotides: TGTGCCAGCAGCTTGAGCAGCAGCTATTCCACAGATACGCAGTATTTT. Amino acids: CASSLSSSYSTDTQYF.

The genes are TRBV6-5 and TRBJ1-2, with 7 bases identical to TRBD1. Germline CDR1 MNHEY, CDR2 SVGAGI. The V and J ends lost 5 bases and 3 bases, in that order; junction bases with no gene match: 3. There are 13 residues in the CDR3. CDR3 in DNA: TGTGCCAGCAGTATCAGGGGGGACTATGGCTACACCTTC. Protein: CASSIRGDYGYTF.

This clone was observed many times. The V gene is TRBV30, the J gene TRBJ1-2, with 7 bases aligning to TRBD1. V shed 2 bases and J 3 bases; nucleotides not matched to a gene: 0. This CDR3 has 12 amino acids. Germline V gene sequence: CDR1 GTSNPN, CDR2 SVGIG (reference sequence). Here the CDR3 DNA reads TGTGCCTGGAGTACAGGGGACTATGGCTACACCTTC. This encodes CAWSTGDYGYTF.

This clone was counted between two and nine times. The genes are TRBV18 and TRBJ1-2, with 7 positions matching TRBD1. The V segment lost 5 bases and the J segment 10 bases; nucleotides outside the gene matches: 10. The length of the CDR3 is 13 residues. Germline V lookup: CDR1 KGHSH, CDR2 LQKENI. CDR3 nucleotides: TGTGCCAGCTCAGTCGGACTTGACAGGGACTACACCTTC. It specifies CASSVGLDRDYTF.

The chain couples TRBV27 to TRBJ2-1; the D gene is possibly TRBD2 (5 bases). Germline CDR1 and CDR2: MNHEY and SMNVEV (reference sequence). This CDR3 has 14 residues. The germline V and J ends were trimmed by 8 bases and 8 bases, with 19 bases remaining between them. The CDR3 sequence: CASHRTFGLYEQFF. CDR3 nucleotide sequence: TGTGCCAGCCACCGGACTTTCGGTCTATATGAGCAGTTCTTC.

The chain carries TRBV15 and TRBJ1-2; 7 bases agree with TRBD1. V lost 2 bases to trimming and J lost 8 bases; unmatched junction nucleotides: 8. The germline CDR1 and CDR2 sequences are LNHNV and YYDKDF (reference sequence). CDR3 length equals 14 residues. In DNA form, the CDR3 reads TGTGCCACCAGCAGACGCGGACAGGCCGGCGGCTACACCTTC. This codes for CATSRRGQAGGYTF.

This clone was counted only a few times. The chain carries TRBV7-9 and TRBJ1-2; weak D call: TRBD1 (5 bases). This CDR3 is built from 15 residues. Germline CDR1 and CDR2: SEHNR and FQNEAQ (reference sequence). V was shortened by 5 bases and J by 2 bases, with 15 bases between the two germline ends. The CDR3 DNA follows: TGTGCCAGCAGCCTCCCGCAGGGCAAAAACTATGGCTACACCTTC. Translation: CASSLPQGKNYGYTF. Drawing the rest from reference TRBV7-9 and TRBJ1-2, the complete variable domain is DTGVSQNPRHKITKRGQNVTFRCDPISEHNRLYWYRQTLGQGPEFLTYFQNEAQLEKSRLLSDRFSAERPKGSFSTLEIQRTEQGDSAMYLCASSLPQGKNYGYTFGSGTRLTVV.

V is TRBV11-2 and J is TRBJ1-4; D ambiguous. The CDR3 spans 15 residues. Between the trimmed V and J ends, which lost 6 bases and 5 bases, there was a span of 16 bases. The germline CDR1 and CDR2 sequences are SGHAT and FQNNGV. CDR3 loop: CASSPTPPGNEKLFF. The CDR3 coding sequence is TGTGCCAGCAGTCCAACCCCCCCGGGGAATGAAAAACTGTTTTTT.

The chain is built from TRBV7-2 and TRBJ2-5; D is ambiguous. Trimming cost V 5 bases and J 5 bases, with 6 bases left between them. Germline V CDR1 and CDR2: SGHTA, FQGNSA. The CDR3 extends over 11 amino acids. The CDR3 coding sequence is TGTGCCAGCAGCCATGAGGAGACCCAGTACTTC. Translating gives CASSHEETQYF.

V usage is TRBV29-1 and J usage is TRBJ1-5, with D possibly matching TRBD1 (5 bases). The CDR3 length is 13 residues. V dropped 4 bases and J dropped 7 bases, with 14 bases sitting between them. Germline V gives CDR1 SQVTM, CDR2 ANQGSEA. CDR3 sequence (DNA): TGCAGCGTTGCCGAGTCGGGGGGACAGCCCCAGCATTTT. It encodes CSVAESGGQPQHF.